These 24 T cell receptor beta chains originate from one sample sequenced in a study of glioma-infiltrating T cells after dendritic cell vaccination. Time point of the sample: after dendritic cell vaccination, including at tumor progression/relapse. Sequencing was performed with immunoSEQ multiplex PCR; in TCRdb, only in-frame clones are kept and a portion is missing. The sample has about 94,000 clones, roughly 80% seen once; the top ten hold 5.4%. The sample in question was blood, obtained after dendritic cell vaccination. The source is a human donor with glioblastoma.

This clone was detected once. The chain combines TRBV6-1 with TRBJ1-2, with a possible D match to TRBD1 (6 bases). This CDR3 region has 15 residues. Germline CDR1 reads MNHNS; CDR2 reads SASEGT. Trimming shortened V by 5 bases and J by 0 bases, and 13 bases separated the two germline ends. The CDR3 DNA follows: TGTGCCAGCAGTCAGCAGACAGGCTCTAACTATGGCTACACCTTC. Encoded protein: CASSQQTGSNYGYTF.

This clone showed up just once. The chain is built from TRBV29-1 and TRBJ1-1, with a weak D call TRBD1 (5 bases). The length of the CDR3 is 13 residues. V was trimmed by 7 bases and J by 4 bases, leaving 16 bases between them. Germline lookup yields CDR1 SQVTM and CDR2 ANQGSEA. For the CDR3, the DNA is TGCAGCGGGGGCCGGGCTTGGGGCACTGAAGCTTTCTTT. Translation: CSGGRAWGTEAFF.

The chain links TRBV5-1 to TRBJ2-7, with 9 bases fitting TRBD1. The CDR3 covers 15 residues. Looked up from germline, CDR1 is SGHRS and CDR2 is YFSETQ. V shed 2 bases and J 3 bases; nucleotides not matched to a gene: 6. The CDR3 DNA reads as TGCGCCAGCAGCTTCCCGGGACAGGGAATCTACGAGCAGTACTTC. This codes for CASSFPGQGIYEQYF.

The V call is TRBV6-5, the J call TRBJ1-1, with 11 positions matching TRBD1. Germline loops: CDR1 MNHEY, CDR2 SVGAGI. This CDR3 region has 15 residues. V lost 2 bases to trimming and J lost 1 base; unmatched junction nucleotides: 0. DNA for the CDR3: TGTGCCAGCAGTTACGGGACAGGGGGGAACACTGAAGCTTTCTTT. Translating it yields CASSYGTGGNTEAFF.

The chain employs TRBV5-1 and TRBJ2-3; the match to TRBD2 covers 13 bases. CDR3 length: 16 residues. Per the germline V gene, CDR1 is SGHRS and CDR2 is YFSETQ. V dropped 7 bases and J dropped 3; count of bases not matched to a gene: 8. CDR3 in DNA: TGCGCCAGCGTAATGGGGACTAGCGGGGCTACAGATACGCAGTATTTT. Translation: CASVMGTSGATDTQYF.

The V gene is TRBV19, the J gene TRBJ2-5; a possible D gene is TRBD1 (5 bases). Trimming took 5 bases from V and 2 from J, leaving 12 bases between them. This CDR3 spans 14 amino acids. Germline V CDR1 and CDR2: LNHDA, SQIVND (reference sequence). The CDR3 DNA reads as TGTGCCAGTAGTTCCCACAGGCCTCAAGAGACCCAGTACTTC. Translating gives CASSSHRPQETQYF.

The chain joins TRBV28 to TRBJ2-3, with 9 bases aligning to TRBD1. This CDR3 has 15 amino acids. Germline V gene data show CDR1 as MDHEN and CDR2 as SYDVKM. The J segment lost 7 bases and the V segment lost 6 bases, leaving 11 bases of the junction unmatched. The CDR3 spells CASRSGQGVDHTQYF. CDR3 DNA sequence: TGTGCCAGCAGGTCGGGACAGGGCGTGGACCATACGCAGTATTTT.

CDR3 in DNA: TGTGCCAGCACCCGGGGACAGCTCTATGGCTACACCTTC. Protein product: CASTRGQLYGYTF. This sequence joins TRBV6-6 and TRBJ1-2; TRBD1 agrees at 7 bases. V dropped 7 bases and J dropped 4; count of bases not matched to a gene: 6. The CDR3 spans 13 residues. The germline gives CDR1 MNHNY, CDR2 SVGAGI (reference sequence).

V usage is TRBV7-2 and J usage is TRBJ2-5, with 7 bases lining up with TRBD1. The J call may be faulty, since TRBJ2-7 better matches the DNA end. CDR1 is SGHTA, CDR2 FQGNSA, per germline. This CDR3 region has 14 residues. CDR3 bases: TGTGCCAGCAGCTCGTACGGGACAGTCAACGAGCAGTACTTC. Amino acids: CASSSYGTVNEQYF.

The chain has TRBV7-2 and TRBJ1-2; D unresolved. The CDR3 extends over 12 amino acids. CDR1 SGHTA and CDR2 FQGNSA come from the germline V gene. The germline V and J ends were trimmed by 5 bases and 8 bases, with 12 bases remaining between them. The CDR3: CASSHPGRGYTF. DNA of the CDR3: TGTGCCAGCAGCCACCCAGGTCGGGGCTACACCTTC.

The rearrangement uses TRBV6-1 and TRBJ1-2, with D maybe TRBD1 (6 bases). The CDR3 loop spans 11 amino acids. The V gene's germline CDR1 is MNHNS and CDR2 SASEGT. V lost 7 bases and J 10 bases, leaving 13 bases between the germline ends. The CDR3 sequence: CASTRGAYYTF. The CDR3 region has the DNA TGTGCCAGCACTCGGGGGGCATACTACACCTTC.

This chain uses TRBV27 with TRBJ2-7; TRBD2 is a possible D gene (6 bases). CDR1 MNHEY and CDR2 SMNVEV come from the germline V gene (reference sequence). The ends were cut back, 2 bases at V and 7 bases at J, with 18 bases in the middle. CDR3 length: 15 residues. The CDR3, as DNA: TGTGCCAGCAGTTTAGCGATTCGCAGCGCGGGGGAGCAGTACTTC. Amino acids: CASSLAIRSAGEQYF.

V is TRBV2 and J is TRBJ2-1; tentative D call: TRBD2 (5 bases). CDR1 and CDR2 (germline): SNHLY, FYNNEI. V was trimmed by 2 bases and J by 5 bases, leaving 16 bases between them. The CDR3 totals 16 residues. CDR3 nucleotides: TGTGCCAGCAGTGAAAGGAGGCTAGATATCAACAATGAGCAGTTCTTC. It codes for CASSERRLDINNEQFF.

V gene TRBV19 combines with J gene TRBJ1-5; TRBD1 matches at 11 bases. The CDR3 is 15 amino acids. V lost 4 bases to trimming and J lost 7 bases; unmatched junction nucleotides: 6. The V gene's germline CDR1 is LNHDA and CDR2 SQIVND (reference sequence). CDR3 loop: CASSTGTGGNQPQHF. The DNA for the CDR3 is TGTGCCAGTAGTACAGGGACAGGGGGGAACCAGCCCCAGCATTTT. Together with reference TRBV19 and TRBJ1-5, the CDR3 gives the full variable domain: DGGITQSPKYLFRKEGQNVTLSCEQNLNHDAMYWYRQDPGQGLRLIYYSQIVNDFQKGDIAEGYSVSREKKESFPLTVTSAQKNPTAFYLCASSTGTGGNQPQHFGDGTRLSIL.

The rearrangement joins TRBV5-3 to TRBJ1-2, with 7 bases that match TRBD1. TRBV5-3 is filed as an ORF, its function uncertain. The CDR3 covers 15 residues. V trimming: 4 bases; J trimming: 4 bases; junction bases outside the gene matches: 10. The CDR3 region is CARSLEGPGGYGYTF. CDR3 DNA: TGTGCCAGAAGCCTGGAGGGCCCAGGGGGCTATGGCTACACCTTC.

The chain is built from TRBV5-1 and TRBJ1-1, with D uncertain. This CDR3 has 14 residues. V was shortened by 0 bases and J by 5 bases, with 11 bases between the two germline ends. Germline V lookup: CDR1 SGHRS, CDR2 YFSETQ. CDR3 protein: CASSLGLGATEAFF. CDR3 DNA sequence: TGCGCCAGCAGCTTGGGACTTGGAGCTACTGAAGCTTTCTTT. The full variable domain, completed using reference TRBV5-1 and TRBJ1-1, is KAGVTQTPRYLIKTRGQQVTLSCSPISGHRSVSWYQQTPGQGLQFLFEYFSETQRNKGNFPGRFSGRQFSNSRSEMNVSTLELGDSALYLCASSLGLGATEAFFGQGTRLTVV.

This chain connects TRBV9 to TRBJ1-4; TRBD1 is a possible D gene (6 bases). This CDR3 comprises 17 residues. The V gene's germline CDR1 is SGDLS and CDR2 YYNGEE. V was cut by 4 bases and J by 3 bases, with 19 bases left in between. The CDR3: CASSSRTGLAANEKLFF. Here the CDR3 DNA reads TGTGCCAGCAGCTCCCGAACAGGGCTTGCTGCTAATGAAAAACTGTTTTTT.

The chain joins TRBV10-3 to TRBJ2-3, with D possibly being TRBD2 (7 bases). The CDR3 runs 15 residues. V was cut by 4 bases and J by 6 bases, with 17 bases left in between. Germline V lookup: CDR1 ENHRY, CDR2 SYGVKD. CDR3 nucleotide sequence: TGTGCCATCAGTGCGGGGGGCGTAGTAATGGATACGCAGTATTTT. This gives the protein CAISAGGVVMDTQYF.

The chain employs TRBV4-1 and TRBJ1-2, with D uncertain. Trimming took off 0 bases at V and 8 bases at J, with 10 bases between the two ends. From germline, CDR1 is MGHRA and CDR2 YSYEKL. This CDR3 region has 13 residues. This CDR3 is CASSQDEGGGYTF. DNA for the CDR3: TGCGCCAGCAGCCAAGATGAAGGAGGCGGCTACACCTTC.

This clone was seen only once. The genes are TRBV6-1 and TRBJ2-3; 11 bases are a match to TRBD2. Germline CDR1 and CDR2: MNHNS and SASEGT. The V segment lost 7 bases and the J segment 2 bases; nucleotides outside the gene matches: 5. CDR3 length: 15 amino acids. DNA of the CDR3: TGTGCCAGCAACCTAGCGGGGGGTCTCACAGATACGCAGTATTTT. Amino acid sequence: CASNLAGGLTDTQYF.

This clone was observed a few times. The chain joins TRBV2 to TRBJ1-2; a weak D match, TRBD1 (5 bases). The CDR3 totals 14 residues. V dropped 7 bases and J dropped 3 bases, with 15 bases sitting between them. Per germline, CDR1 SNHLY and CDR2 FYNNEI. The DNA of the CDR3 is TGTGCCAGCATGGGACGGAGGGGCCACTATGGCTACACCTTC. Its protein is CASMGRRGHYGYTF.

This sequence joins TRBV5-1 and TRBJ1-2; 10 positions match TRBD1. V dropped 2 bases and J dropped 6; count of bases not matched to a gene: 7. The length of the CDR3 is 15 residues. In germline, CDR1 is SGHRS, CDR2 YFSETQ. The CDR3 DNA follows: TGCGCCAGCAGCTTCGGACAGGGGGTGAGAAATGGCTACACCTTC. It translates to CASSFGQGVRNGYTF.

The gene calls are TRBV10-3 and TRBJ1-1, with a possible D match to TRBD1 (5 bases). Germline assignment: CDR1 ENHRY and CDR2 SYGVKD. There are 14 residues in the CDR3. The V gene lost 3 bases and the J gene lost 1 base, with 9 bases spanning the gap. This CDR3 reads CAISEVGENTEAFF. In nucleotides, the CDR3 is TGTGCCATCAGTGAAGTAGGGGAGAACACTGAAGCTTTCTTT.

This clone was detected a few times. The genes are TRBV28 and TRBJ2-2; D unclear. Germline CDR1 and CDR2: MDHEN and SYDVKM. This CDR3 is 12 amino acids long. The V and J ends lost 4 bases and 7 bases respectively, with 7 bases between them. CDR3 loop: CASSSVVGELFF. The CDR3 bases are TGTGCCAGCAGTTCAGTGGTCGGGGAGCTGTTTTTT.